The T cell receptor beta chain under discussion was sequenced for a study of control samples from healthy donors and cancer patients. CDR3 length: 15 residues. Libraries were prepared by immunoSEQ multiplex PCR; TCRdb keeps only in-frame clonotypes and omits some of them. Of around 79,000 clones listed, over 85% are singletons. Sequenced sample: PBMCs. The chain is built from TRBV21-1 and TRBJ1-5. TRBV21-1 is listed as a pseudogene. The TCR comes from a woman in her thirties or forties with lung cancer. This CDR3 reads CASSTYDEHGQPQHF. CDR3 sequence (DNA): TGTGCCAGCAGCACCTATGACGAGCATGGCCAGCCCCAGCATTTT.